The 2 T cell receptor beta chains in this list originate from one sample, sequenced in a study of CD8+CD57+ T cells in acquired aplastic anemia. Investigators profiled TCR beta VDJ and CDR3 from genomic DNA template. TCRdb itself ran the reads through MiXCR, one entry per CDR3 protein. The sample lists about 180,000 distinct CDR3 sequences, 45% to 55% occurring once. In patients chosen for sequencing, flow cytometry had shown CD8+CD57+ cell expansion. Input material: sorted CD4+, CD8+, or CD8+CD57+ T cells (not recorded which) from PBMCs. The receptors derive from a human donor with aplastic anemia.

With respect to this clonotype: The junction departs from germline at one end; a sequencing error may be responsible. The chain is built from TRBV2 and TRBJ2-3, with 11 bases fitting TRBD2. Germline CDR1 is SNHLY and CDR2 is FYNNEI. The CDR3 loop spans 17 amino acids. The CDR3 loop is CAGRKELAGVGEDTQYF. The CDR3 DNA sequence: TGTGCCGGCAGGAAAGAACTAGCGGGGGTAGGTGAAGATACGCAGTATTTT.

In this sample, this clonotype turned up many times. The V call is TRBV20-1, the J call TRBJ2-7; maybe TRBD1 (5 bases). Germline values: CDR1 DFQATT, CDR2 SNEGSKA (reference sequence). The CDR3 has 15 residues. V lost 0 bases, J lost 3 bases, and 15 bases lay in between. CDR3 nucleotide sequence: TGCAGTGCTAGAGATTGGGGCGGTACAGGCTACGAGCAGTACTTC. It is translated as CSARDWGGTGYEQYF.